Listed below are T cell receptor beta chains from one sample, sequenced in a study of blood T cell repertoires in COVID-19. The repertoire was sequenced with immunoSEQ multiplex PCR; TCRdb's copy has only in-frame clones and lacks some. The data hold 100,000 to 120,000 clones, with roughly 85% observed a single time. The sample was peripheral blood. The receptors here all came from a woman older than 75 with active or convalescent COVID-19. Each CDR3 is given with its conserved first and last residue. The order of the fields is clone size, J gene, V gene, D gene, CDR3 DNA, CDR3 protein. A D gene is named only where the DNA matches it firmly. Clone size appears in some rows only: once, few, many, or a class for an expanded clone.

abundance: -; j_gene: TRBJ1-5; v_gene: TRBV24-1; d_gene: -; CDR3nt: TGTGCCACCAGCGACACCAATGGGTATCAGCCCCAGCATTTT; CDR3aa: CATSDTNGYQPQHF
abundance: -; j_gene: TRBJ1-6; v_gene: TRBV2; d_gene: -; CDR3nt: TGTGCCAGCAGCGCGTTGAGGAGAACCCTCCACTTT; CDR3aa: CASSALRRTLHF
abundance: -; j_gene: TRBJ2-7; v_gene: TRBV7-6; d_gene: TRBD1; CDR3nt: TGTGCCAGCAGCTTTCCTCCTAAGGGACAGAACTACGAGCAGTACTTC; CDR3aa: CASSFPPKGQNYEQYF
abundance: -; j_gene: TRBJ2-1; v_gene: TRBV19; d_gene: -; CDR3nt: TGTGCCAGTAGTATAACAGGTTCGCGCAATGAGCAGTTCTTC; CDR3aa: CASSITGSRNEQFF
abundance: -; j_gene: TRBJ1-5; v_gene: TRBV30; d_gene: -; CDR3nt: TGTGCCTGGGCCCTGGGCAGCAATCAGCCCCAGCATTTT; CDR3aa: CAWALGSNQPQHF
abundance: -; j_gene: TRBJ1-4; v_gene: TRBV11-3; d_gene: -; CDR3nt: TGTGCCAGCAGCCCGAGCCCTCATGCAACTAATGAAAAACTGTTTTTT; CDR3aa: CASSPSPHATNEKLFF
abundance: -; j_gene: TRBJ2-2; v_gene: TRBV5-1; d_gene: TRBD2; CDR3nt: TGCGCCAGCAGCCCGGAACTAGCGGGAGTAGACACCGGGGAGCTGTTTTTT; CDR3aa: CASSPELAGVDTGELFF
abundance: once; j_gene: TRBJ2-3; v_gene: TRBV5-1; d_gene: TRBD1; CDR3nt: TGCGCCAGCAGCTCCCGGGACAGTAGCACAGATACGCAGTATTTT; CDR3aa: CASSSRDSSTDTQYF
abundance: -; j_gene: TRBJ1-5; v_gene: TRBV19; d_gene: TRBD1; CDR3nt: TGTGCCAGTAGTCCCCGGGACAGGGTGAGATATAGCAATCAGCCCCAGCATTTT; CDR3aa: CASSPRDRVRYSNQPQHF
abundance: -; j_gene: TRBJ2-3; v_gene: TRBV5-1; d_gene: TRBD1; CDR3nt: TGCGCCAGCAGCTTGGGGAACAGGGGGCCCACAGATACGCAGTATTTT; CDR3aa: CASSLGNRGPTDTQYF
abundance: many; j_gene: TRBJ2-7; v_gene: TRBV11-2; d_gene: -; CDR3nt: TGTGCCAGCAGCTTAGTACCAGGGGGGCCCTACGAGCAGTACTTC; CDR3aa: CASSLVPGGPYEQYF
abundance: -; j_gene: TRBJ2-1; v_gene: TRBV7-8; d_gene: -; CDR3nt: TGTGCCAGCAGCCCCCCTCGACTAGCCTACAATGAGCAGTTCTTC; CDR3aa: CASSPPRLAYNEQFF
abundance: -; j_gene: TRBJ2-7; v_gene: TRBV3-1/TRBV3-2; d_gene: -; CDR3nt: TGTGCCAGCAGCCACAGGACAATGACCTACGAGCAGTACTTC; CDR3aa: CASSHRTMTYEQYF
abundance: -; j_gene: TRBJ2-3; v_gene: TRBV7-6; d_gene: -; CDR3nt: TGTGCCAGCAGCTTAGTGGGGGCGCGGACAGATACGCAGTATTTT; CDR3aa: CASSLVGARTDTQYF
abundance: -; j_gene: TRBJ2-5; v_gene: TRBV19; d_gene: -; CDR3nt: TGTGCCAGTAGTGGCCCGGGAGAGACCCAGTACTTC; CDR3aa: CASSGPGETQYF
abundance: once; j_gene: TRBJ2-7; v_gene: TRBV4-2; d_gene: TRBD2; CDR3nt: TGTGCCAGCAGCCGCGGACTAGCGGATCCCGGGTCCTACGAGCAGTACTTC; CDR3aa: CASSRGLADPGSYEQYF
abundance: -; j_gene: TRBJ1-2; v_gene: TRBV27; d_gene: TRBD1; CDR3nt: TGTGCCAGCGGGGACAGGGCTGACTATGGCTACACCTTC; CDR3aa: CASGDRADYGYTF
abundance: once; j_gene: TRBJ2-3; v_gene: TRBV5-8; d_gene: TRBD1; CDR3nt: TGTGCCAGCAGAGGGAGACAGGGGCCAGATACGCAGTATTTT; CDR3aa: CASRGRQGPDTQYF
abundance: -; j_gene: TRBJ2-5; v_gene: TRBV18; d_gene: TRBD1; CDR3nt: TGTGCCAGCTCACCATTCTCGCCAGGGGGCAAGCGTCGGCAAGAGACCCAGTACTTC; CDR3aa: CASSPFSPGGKRRQETQYF
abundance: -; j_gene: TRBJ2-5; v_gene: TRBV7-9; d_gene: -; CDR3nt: TGTGCCGCGACATCAGTGGGACAATTTGTACCCCAAGAGACCCAGTACTTC; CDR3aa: CAATSVGQFVPQETQYF
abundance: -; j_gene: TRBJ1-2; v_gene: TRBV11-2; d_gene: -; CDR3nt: TGTGCCAGCAGCTACGACAGTTCCTCAGGCTACACCTTC; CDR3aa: CASSYDSSSGYTF
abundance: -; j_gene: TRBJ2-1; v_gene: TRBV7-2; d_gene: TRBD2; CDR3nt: TGTGCCAGCAGAAGAGGTGGACTAGCGGGAAACTACAATGAGCAGTTCTTC; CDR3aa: CASRRGGLAGNYNEQFF
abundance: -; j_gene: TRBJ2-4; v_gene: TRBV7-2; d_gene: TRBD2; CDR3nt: TGTGCCAGCAGCCGGGGGGGGACTAAAAACATTCAGTACTTC; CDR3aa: CASSRGGTKNIQYF
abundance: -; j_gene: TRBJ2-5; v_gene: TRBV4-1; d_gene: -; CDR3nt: TGCGCCAGCAGCCGTGGGACAGCGGGCATAGAGACCCAGTACTTC; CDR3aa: CASSRGTAGIETQYF
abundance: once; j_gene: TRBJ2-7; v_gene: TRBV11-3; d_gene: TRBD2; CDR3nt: TGTGCCAGCAGCTATGATAGCGGGAGGGGATACGAGCAGTACTTC; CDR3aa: CASSYDSGRGYEQYF
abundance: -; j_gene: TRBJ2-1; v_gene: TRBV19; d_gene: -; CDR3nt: TGTGCCAGTAGTATTTGGGCCAACGATGAGCAGTTCTTC; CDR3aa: CASSIWANDEQFF
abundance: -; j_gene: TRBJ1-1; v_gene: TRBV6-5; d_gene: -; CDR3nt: TGTGCCAGCAGTTACTCGTCCACAGAAAACACTGAAGCTTTCTTT; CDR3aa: CASSYSSTENTEAFF
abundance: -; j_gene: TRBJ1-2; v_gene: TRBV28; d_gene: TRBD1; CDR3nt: TGTGCCAGCAGTTTGACGGACAGGGGGGATGGCTACACCTTC; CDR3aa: CASSLTDRGDGYTF
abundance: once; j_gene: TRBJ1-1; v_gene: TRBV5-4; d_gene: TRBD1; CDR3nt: TGTGCCAGCAGCCCCGTGTCAGGGGGCCTGAACACTGAAGCTTTCTTT; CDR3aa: CASSPVSGGLNTEAFF
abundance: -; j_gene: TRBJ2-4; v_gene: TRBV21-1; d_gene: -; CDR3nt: TGTGCCAGCAGCAAACGGGGACTAGCGGGTTGGGGACCGGCCAAAAACATTCAGTACTTC; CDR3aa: CASSKRGLAGWGPAKNIQYF
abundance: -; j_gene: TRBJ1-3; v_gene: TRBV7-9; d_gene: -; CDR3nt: TGTGCCAGCAGCTTGGGGCGAGAAGGAACCATATATTTT; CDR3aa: CASSLGREGTIYF
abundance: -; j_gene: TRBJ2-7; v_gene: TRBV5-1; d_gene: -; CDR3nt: TGCGCCAGCAGCTTGTTTGCGGCTAAGGACGAGCAGTACTTC; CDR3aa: CASSLFAAKDEQYF
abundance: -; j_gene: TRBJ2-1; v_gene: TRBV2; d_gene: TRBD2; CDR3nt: TGTGCCAGGACTAGCGGGAGCAATGAGCAGTTCTTC; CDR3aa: CARTSGSNEQFF
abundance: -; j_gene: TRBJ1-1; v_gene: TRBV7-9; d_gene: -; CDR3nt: TGTGCCAGCAGCCAGGGCGGGGGCTTGGAAGCTTTCTTT; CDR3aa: CASSQGGGLEAFF
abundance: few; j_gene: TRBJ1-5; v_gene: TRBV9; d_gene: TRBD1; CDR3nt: TGTGCCAGCAGCGTAACCGGGACAGGGGTCCATCAGCCCCAGCATTTT; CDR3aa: CASSVTGTGVHQPQHF
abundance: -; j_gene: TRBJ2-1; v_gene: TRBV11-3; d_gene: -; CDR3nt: TGTGCCAGCAGCTTAGAGGTAGGGGTGGGTGAGCAGTTCTTC; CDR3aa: CASSLEVGVGEQFF
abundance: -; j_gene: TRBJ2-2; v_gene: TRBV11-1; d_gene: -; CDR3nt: TGTGCCAGCAGCTTAATACTGGCCGGGGAGCTGTTTTTT; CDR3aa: CASSLILAGELFF
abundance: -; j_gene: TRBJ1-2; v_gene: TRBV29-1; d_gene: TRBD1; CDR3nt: TGCAGCGTGGGAGACAGGGCCGGGATCTATGGCTACACCTTC; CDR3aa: CSVGDRAGIYGYTF
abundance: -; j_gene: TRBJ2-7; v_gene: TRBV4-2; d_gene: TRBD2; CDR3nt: TGTGCCAGCAGCCAAGATCGTACTAGCGAGGAGCAGTACTTC; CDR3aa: CASSQDRTSEEQYF
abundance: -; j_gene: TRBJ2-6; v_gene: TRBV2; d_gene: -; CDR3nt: TGTGCCAGCAGTGGCAGCTCTGGGGCCAACGTCCTGACTTTC; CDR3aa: CASSGSSGANVLTF
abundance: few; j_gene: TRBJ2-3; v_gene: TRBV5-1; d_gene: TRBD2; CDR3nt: TGCGCCAGCAGCTTTGGCGGACTAGCGGGCGCAAGCACAGATACGCAGTATTTT; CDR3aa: CASSFGGLAGASTDTQYF
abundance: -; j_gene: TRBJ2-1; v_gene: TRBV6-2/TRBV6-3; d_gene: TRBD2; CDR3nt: TGTGCCAGCAGTTACAGGCCAGCGGGAGTAGCCTACAATGAGCAGTTCTTC; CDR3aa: CASSYRPAGVAYNEQFF
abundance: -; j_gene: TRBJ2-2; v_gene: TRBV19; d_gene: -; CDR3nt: TGTGCCAGTAGTATAGGCCAGCCGGGCACCGGGGAGCTGTTTTTT; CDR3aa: CASSIGQPGTGELFF
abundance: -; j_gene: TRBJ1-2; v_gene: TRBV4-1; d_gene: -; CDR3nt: TGCGCCAGCAGTCCCCAGGAAGCTAACTATGGCTACACCTTC; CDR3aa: CASSPQEANYGYTF
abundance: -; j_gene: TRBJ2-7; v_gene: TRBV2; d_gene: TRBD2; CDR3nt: TGTGCCAGCAGTCGAGCGGGAGGCGAGCAGTACTTC; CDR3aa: CASSRAGGEQYF
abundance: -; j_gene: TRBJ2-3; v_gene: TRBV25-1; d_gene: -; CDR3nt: TGTGCCAGTCGAGTGGCAGGGGGCACAGATACGCAGTATTTT; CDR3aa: CASRVAGGTDTQYF
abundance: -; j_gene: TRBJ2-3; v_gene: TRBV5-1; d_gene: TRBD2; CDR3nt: TGCGCCAGCAGCTTATTTGCGGGAGGGCTCACAGATACGCAGTATTTT; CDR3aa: CASSLFAGGLTDTQYF
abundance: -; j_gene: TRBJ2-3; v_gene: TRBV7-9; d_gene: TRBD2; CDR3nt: TGTGCCAGCAGCTTAGCGACTAGCGGGAGCACAGATACGCAGTATTTT; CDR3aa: CASSLATSGSTDTQYF
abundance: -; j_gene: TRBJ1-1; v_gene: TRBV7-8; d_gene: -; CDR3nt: TGTGCCAGCACCTACTACACTGAAGCTTTCTTT; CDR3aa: CASTYYTEAFF
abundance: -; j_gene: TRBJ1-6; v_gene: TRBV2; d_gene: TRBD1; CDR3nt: TGTGCCAGCAGTGTTAGGGGGCAAGGGTCACCCCTCCACTTT; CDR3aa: CASSVRGQGSPLHF